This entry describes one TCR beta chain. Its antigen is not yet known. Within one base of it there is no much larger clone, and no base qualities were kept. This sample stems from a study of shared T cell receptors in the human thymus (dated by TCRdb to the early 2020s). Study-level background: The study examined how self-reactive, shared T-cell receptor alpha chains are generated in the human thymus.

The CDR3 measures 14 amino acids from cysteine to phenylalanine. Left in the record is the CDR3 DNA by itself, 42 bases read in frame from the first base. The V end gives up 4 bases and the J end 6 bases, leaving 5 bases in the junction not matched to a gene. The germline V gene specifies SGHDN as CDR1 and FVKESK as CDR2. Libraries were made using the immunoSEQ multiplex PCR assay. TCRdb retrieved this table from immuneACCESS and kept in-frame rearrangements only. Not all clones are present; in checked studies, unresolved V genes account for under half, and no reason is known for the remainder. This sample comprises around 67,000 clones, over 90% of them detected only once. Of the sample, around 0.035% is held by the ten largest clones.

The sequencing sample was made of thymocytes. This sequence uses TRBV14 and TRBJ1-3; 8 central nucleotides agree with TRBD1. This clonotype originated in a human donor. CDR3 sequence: CASSPWTGSNTIYF. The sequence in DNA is TGTGCCAGCAGCCCCTGGACAGGGTCAAACACCATATATTTT.